This T cell receptor beta chain was sequenced for a study of T cell changes during pregnancy in multiple sclerosis. CDR1 is GTSNPN, CDR2 SVGIG, per germline (reference sequence). V gave up 0 bases and J gave up 6 bases; unmatched junction bases: 5. This CDR3 has 13 residues. TCRdb's copy holds only in-frame clones and misses some; the assay was immunoSEQ multiplex PCR. The repertoire holds tens of thousands of clones, with approximately 92% as singletons. The J gene is TRBJ2-7, the V gene TRBV30; 7 bases are shared with TRBD2. The starting material was peripheral blood, obtained in the third trimester of pregnancy. This receptor was identified in a female donor with multiple sclerosis, enrolled in a pregnancy study. CDR3 coding DNA: TGTGCCTGGAGTGTACTACGCGGGAGCGAGCAGTACTTC. It specifies CAWSVLRGSEQYF.